These 18 T cell receptor beta chains were sequenced from one sample in a study of cytomegalovirus exposure and HLA in healthy donors. Measured with immunoSEQ multiplex PCR; TCRdb has only the in-frame clones, and not every one. The repertoire holds 160,000 or so clones, with 86% as singletons. Sequencing used PBMCs. The receptors originated from a man aged 18 to 29 in good health and CMV-seropositive.

V is TRBV6-5 and J is TRBJ1-5, with D unclear. This CDR3 spans 13 amino acids. V was trimmed by 4 bases and J by 7 bases, leaving 11 bases between them. CDR1 MNHEY and CDR2 SVGAGI come from the germline V gene. This CDR3 is CASSFRVEQPQHF. DNA for the CDR3: TGTGCCAGCAGTTTCCGGGTGGAACAGCCCCAGCATTTT.

This clone was picked up a small number of times. The rearrangement links TRBV28 to TRBJ1-2, with TRBD1 matching over 8 bases. V was pared by 4 bases and J by 5 bases, with 9 bases of the junction left unmatched. The CDR3 is 15 residues long. Germline lookup yields CDR1 MDHEN and CDR2 SYDVKM. CDR3 amino acids: CASSSAGTGVYGYTF. The CDR3 coding sequence is TGTGCCAGCAGTTCCGCCGGGACAGGAGTTTATGGCTACACCTTC.

This sequence joins TRBV19 and TRBJ1-5; a weak D match, TRBD1 (5 bases). V was shortened by 6 bases and J by 6 bases, with 12 bases between the two germline ends. The germline gives CDR1 LNHDA, CDR2 SQIVND (reference sequence). This CDR3 contains 13 residues. In DNA, the CDR3 is TGTGCCAGTAGAGCAGGGTGGATTCAGCCCCAGCATTTT. As protein: CASRAGWIQPQHF.

This clone was picked up a small number of times. CDR3 in DNA: TGTGCCTGGAGTATAGGGACACAGAATCAGCCCCAGCATTTT. As protein: CAWSIGTQNQPQHF. The chain has TRBV30 and TRBJ1-5; D might be TRBD1 (6 bases). Germline V gene lookup returns CDR1 GTSNPN and CDR2 SVGIG (reference sequence). CDR3 length equals 14 residues. The V end lost 2 bases, the J end lost 4 bases, and 12 bases lay between the germline ends.

The chain carries TRBV4-2 and TRBJ2-7; possible D gene TRBD2, 6 bases. This CDR3 region has 15 residues. CDR1 LGHNA and CDR2 YNFKEQ come from the germline V gene. Trimming removed 2 bases from V and 4 bases from J, with 15 bases in between. The CDR3 sequence: CASSQTTVGGYEQYF. Here the CDR3 DNA reads TGTGCCAGCAGCCAAACGACGGTGGGGGGTTACGAGCAGTACTTC.

This clone came up a few times. The chain recombines TRBV4-3 with TRBJ1-5, with D perhaps TRBD1 (6 bases). CDR3 size: 16 residues. Germline assignment: CDR1 LGHNA and CDR2 YSLEER. V lost 0 bases to trimming and J lost 7 bases, with 16 bases between them. CDR3 amino acids: CASSQDLSGEGQPQHF. The CDR3 DNA follows: TGCGCCAGCAGCCAAGATCTTTCAGGGGAGGGGCAGCCCCAGCATTTT.

DNA of the CDR3: TGTGCCAGCAGAAGCGAGGGGGCTCGCACTGAAGCTTTCTTT. Translating it yields CASRSEGARTEAFF. The V and J genes are TRBV7-2 and TRBJ1-1, with 7 bases matching TRBD1. This CDR3 is 14 amino acids long. The V gene end was trimmed by 6 bases and the J gene end by 4 bases; junction bases not matched to a gene: 8. Germline loops: CDR1 SGHTA, CDR2 FQGNSA. Variable domain in full (rest from reference TRBV7-2 and TRBJ1-1): GAGVSQSPSNKVTEKGKDVELRCDPISGHTALYWYRQSLGQGLEFLIYFQGNSAPDKSGLPSDRFSAERTGGSVSTLTIQRTQQEDSAVYLCASRSEGARTEAFFGQGTRLTVV.

This chain joins TRBV9 and TRBJ1-1; D gene ambiguous. The germline gives CDR1 SGDLS, CDR2 YYNGEE. V lost 4 bases, J lost 1 base, and 11 bases lay in between. This CDR3 has 14 residues. The CDR3 DNA reads TGTGCCAGCAGCCCTACAGTGCCGAACACTGAAGCTTTCTTT. Protein product: CASSPTVPNTEAFF.

This rearrangement joins TRBV10-2 to TRBJ1-4; no definite D call. This CDR3 comprises 15 residues. The V gene lost 2 bases and the J gene lost 7 bases, with 14 bases spanning the gap. Germline assignment: CDR1 WSHSY and CDR2 SAAADI. The CDR3 spells CASSEEGVGVEKLFF. Here the CDR3 DNA reads TGCGCCAGCAGTGAGGAGGGTGTAGGTGTTGAAAAACTGTTTTTT.

The rearrangement joins TRBV4-1 to TRBJ1-1, with 7 positions matching TRBD1. This CDR3 comprises 14 residues. The ends lost 1 base at V and 2 bases at J; junction bases unmatched: 1. CDR1 is MGHRA and CDR2 is YSYEKL in the germline V gene. CDR3 sequence reads: CASSQGGGNTEAFF. CDR3 DNA: TGCGCCAGCAGCCAAGGAGGGGGCAACACTGAAGCTTTCTTT.

This chain joins TRBV4-3 and TRBJ1-2, with TRBD1 matching over 10 bases. With V trimmed by 5 bases and J by 2 bases, 2 bases remained unmatched. Germline V gene data show CDR1 as LGHNA and CDR2 as YSLEER. The length of the CDR3 is 14 residues. This CDR3 is CASSAGQGNYGYTF. The DNA for the CDR3 is TGCGCCAGCAGCGCGGGACAGGGGAACTATGGCTACACCTTC.

The chain combines TRBV5-6 with TRBJ1-5; unclear D gene. V was trimmed by 0 bases and J by 1 base, leaving 14 bases between them. CDR3 length: 17 residues. The germline gives CDR1 SGHDT, CDR2 YYEEEE. CDR3 DNA sequence: TGTGCCAGCAGCTTGGCAAGGCGGGGTTTAAGCAATCAGCCCCAGCATTTT. Translating it yields CASSLARRGLSNQPQHF.

The chain employs TRBV6-6 and TRBJ1-2, with 8 bases matching TRBD1. CDR3 length equals 13 residues. V lost 4 bases and J lost 4; bases outside the gene matches: 2. Germline V CDR1 and CDR2: MNHNY, SVGAGI (reference sequence). CDR3 bases: TGTGCCAGCAGTTTGCAGGGGGCCTATGGCTACACCTTC. The encoded protein is CASSLQGAYGYTF.

V is TRBV9 and J is TRBJ2-7; 7 bases agree with TRBD2. CDR3 length: 15 residues. The germline V gene encodes CDR1 SGDLS and CDR2 YYNGEE. The J segment lost 0 bases and the V segment lost 0 bases, leaving 3 bases of the junction unmatched. The CDR3 DNA reads as TGTGCCAGCAGCGTAGAGGGCGGGAGCTCCTACGAGCAGTACTTC. This encodes CASSVEGGSSYEQYF.

The chain combines TRBV27 with TRBJ2-5, with 10 positions matching TRBD2. V gave up 4 bases and J gave up 5 bases; unmatched junction bases: 4. In germline, CDR1 is MNHEY, CDR2 SMNVEV (reference sequence). This CDR3 is 14 amino acids long. The CDR3: CASSWSGGAETQYF. CDR3 in DNA: TGTGCCAGCAGTTGGAGCGGGGGGGCGGAGACCCAGTACTTC.

The chain links TRBV7-9 to TRBJ2-2; no clear D. V was shortened by 7 bases and J by 7 bases, with 10 bases between the two germline ends. Germline assignment: CDR1 SEHNR and CDR2 FQNEAQ (reference sequence). There are 12 residues in the CDR3. In DNA form, the CDR3 reads TGTGCCAGCAACCCCCACAACGGGGAGCTGTTTTTT. Translation gives CASNPHNGELFF.

The chain employs TRBV15 and TRBJ2-7; 9 nucleotides line up with TRBD2. V lost 6 bases and J lost 4; bases outside the gene matches: 4. From germline, CDR1 is LNHNV and CDR2 YYDKDF (reference sequence). The CDR3 length is 13 residues. Here the CDR3 reads CATRGLASYEQYF. CDR3 nucleotide sequence: TGTGCCACCAGGGGACTAGCTTCGTACGAGCAGTACTTC.

The chain links TRBV6-6 to TRBJ1-1; 9 positions match TRBD1. This CDR3 is built from 12 residues. The J segment lost 10 bases and the V segment lost 5 bases, leaving 5 bases of the junction unmatched. CDR1 and CDR2 (germline): MNHNY, SVGAGI (reference sequence). CDR3 nucleotide sequence: TGTGCCAGCAGTCGGACAGGGGTCAGAGCTTTCTTT. It yields the protein CASSRTGVRAFF.